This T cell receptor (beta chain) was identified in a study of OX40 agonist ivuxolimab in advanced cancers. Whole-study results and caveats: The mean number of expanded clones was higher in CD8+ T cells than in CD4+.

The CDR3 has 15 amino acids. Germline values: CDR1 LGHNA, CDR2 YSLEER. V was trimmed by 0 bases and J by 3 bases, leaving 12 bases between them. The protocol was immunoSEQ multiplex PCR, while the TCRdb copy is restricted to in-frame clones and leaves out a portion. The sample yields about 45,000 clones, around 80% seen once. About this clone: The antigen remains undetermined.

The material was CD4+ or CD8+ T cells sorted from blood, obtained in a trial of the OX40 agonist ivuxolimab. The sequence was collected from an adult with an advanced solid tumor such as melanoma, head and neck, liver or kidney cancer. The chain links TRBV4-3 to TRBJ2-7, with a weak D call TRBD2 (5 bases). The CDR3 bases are TGCGCCAGCAGCCAAGATTGGAGTAGCGTCTACGAGCAGTACTTC. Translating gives CASSQDWSSVYEQYF.